The 9 T cell receptor beta chains below all came from one sample that was sequenced in a study of beta chain features in type 1 diabetes. Expressed TCRB transcripts were sequenced, since all the RNA that had been isolated was reverse transcribed. Data came from immunoSEQ multiplex PCR; TCRdb stores just in-frame clones and leaves some out. The sample lists about 370,000 clones, roughly 16% seen once, with around 0.02% in the top ten. Sequenced material: naive CD4+ T cells from blood. The receptors stem from a woman between 18 and 29 years old in good health.

In this sample, this clone turned up a few times. The chain joins TRBV7-2 to TRBJ2-1; 9 positions match TRBD2. Germline trimming cut 5 bases from V and 4 bases from J; bases unmatched to any gene: 6. Germline V lookup: CDR1 SGHTA, CDR2 FQGNSA. This CDR3 spans 15 amino acids. The CDR3 DNA is TGTGCCAGCAGCGCGCCGGGACTAGCATACAATGAGCAGTTCTTC. As protein: CASSAPGLAYNEQFF.

A note on this clone: At one end, the junction sequence differs from germline, possibly due to a read error. CDR3 loop: CASSLGQGAKSKNF. The CDR3 DNA reads TGTGCCAGCAGCTTAGGACAGGGGGCCAAAAGTAAGAATTTT. The chain joins TRBV4-2 to TRBJ1-5, with 11 bases aligning to TRBD1. Germline CDR1 is LGHNA and CDR2 is YNFKEQ. This CDR3 has 14 amino acids.

This clone was detected only a few times. The genes are TRBV7-8 and TRBJ2-3; no clear D. The CDR3 runs 13 residues. V gave up 4 bases and J gave up 4 bases, with 9 bases separating them. Germline V lookup: CDR1 SGHVS, CDR2 FQNEAQ. CDR3 in amino acids: CASSYPAADTQYF. CDR3 in DNA: TGTGCCAGCAGCTACCCCGCGGCAGATACGCAGTATTTT.

This sequence joins TRBV7-9 and TRBJ2-7, with 8 bases lining up with TRBD2. V lost 4 bases to trimming and J lost 4 bases; unmatched junction nucleotides: 12. CDR3 size: 16 residues. The germline V gene encodes CDR1 SEHNR and CDR2 FQNEAQ (reference sequence). This CDR3 reads CASSSTTGTRLYEQYF. The CDR3, as DNA: TGTGCCAGCAGCTCGACCACCGGGACTAGGTTATACGAGCAGTACTTC.

In DNA form, the CDR3 reads TGTGCCAGCAGTGAATTCACAGGGGGCAATGAAAAACTGTTTTTT. Translating it yields CASSEFTGGNEKLFF. The rearrangement joins TRBV2 to TRBJ1-4; the match to TRBD1 covers 9 bases. This CDR3 region has 15 residues. Germline CDR1 is SNHLY and CDR2 is FYNNEI. After removal of 2 bases from V and 5 bases from J, the junction contained 3 bases not matched to a gene.

The rearrangement links TRBV6-5 to TRBJ1-1; D remains unclear. The germline gives CDR1 MNHEY, CDR2 SVGAGI. Trimming took off 2 bases at V and 6 bases at J, with 10 bases between the two ends. This CDR3 comprises 13 residues. The CDR3 sequence is CASSYTEASEAFF. The CDR3 DNA is TGTGCCAGCAGTTACACGGAGGCCTCTGAAGCTTTCTTT.

There are a few counts of this clone. V gene TRBV5-5 combines with J gene TRBJ1-2; tentative D call: TRBD1 (5 bases). V was shortened by 6 bases and J by 6 bases, with 18 bases between the two germline ends. This CDR3 has 14 residues. Germline CDR1 SGHKS, CDR2 YYEKEE (reference sequence). CDR3 region: CASTYYGTGNGYTF. CDR3 nucleotide sequence: TGTGCCAGCACCTACTACGGTACAGGAAATGGCTACACCTTC.

The chain joins TRBV6-6 to TRBJ2-3; D uncertain. The V gene's germline CDR1 is MNHNY and CDR2 SVGAGI (reference sequence). The CDR3 extends over 11 amino acids. Trimming pared 5 bases from V and 6 bases from J, leaving 6 bases between. DNA of the CDR3: TGTGCCAGCAGTCCCCCTGATACGCAGTATTTT. This translates into CASSPPDTQYF.

The chain has TRBV7-2 and TRBJ1-5; 7 bases align to TRBD1. Trimming at V came to 6 bases and at J to 4 bases, leaving 9 bases not matched to a gene. The length of the CDR3 is 15 residues. Germline CDR1 SGHTA, CDR2 FQGNSA. CDR3 bases: TGTGCCAGCAGTCGTGACAGGGCAGGGAATCAGCCCCAGCATTTT. Amino acid sequence: CASSRDRAGNQPQHF. Using reference TRBV7-2 and TRBJ1-5 for the parts outside the CDR3, the full variable domain is GAGVSQSPSNKVTEKGKDVELRCDPISGHTALYWYRQSLGQGLEFLIYFQGNSAPDKSGLPSDRFSAERTGGSVSTLTIQRTQQEDSAVYLCASSRDRAGNQPQHFGDGTRLSIL.